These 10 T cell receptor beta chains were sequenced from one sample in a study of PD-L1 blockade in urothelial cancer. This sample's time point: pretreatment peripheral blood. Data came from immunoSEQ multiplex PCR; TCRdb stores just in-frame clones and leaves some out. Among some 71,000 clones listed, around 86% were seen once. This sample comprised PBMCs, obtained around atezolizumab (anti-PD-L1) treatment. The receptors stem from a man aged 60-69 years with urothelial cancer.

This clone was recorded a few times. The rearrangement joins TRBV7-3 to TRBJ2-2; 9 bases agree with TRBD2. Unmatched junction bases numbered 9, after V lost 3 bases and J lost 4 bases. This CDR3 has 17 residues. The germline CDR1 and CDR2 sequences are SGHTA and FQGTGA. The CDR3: CASSLNSASGATGELFF. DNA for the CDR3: TGTGCCAGCAGCTTGAACTCGGCTAGCGGGGCCACCGGGGAGCTGTTTTTT.

CDR3 DNA sequence: TGCGCCAGCAGCCAAGATCCGCAGGGCAACTATGGCTACACCTTC. Encoded protein: CASSQDPQGNYGYTF. The chain uses TRBV4-1 and TRBJ1-2; D is possibly TRBD1 (5 bases). Germline assignment: CDR1 MGHRA and CDR2 YSYEKL. CDR3 length equals 15 residues. V lost 0 bases and J 2 bases, leaving 10 bases between the germline ends.

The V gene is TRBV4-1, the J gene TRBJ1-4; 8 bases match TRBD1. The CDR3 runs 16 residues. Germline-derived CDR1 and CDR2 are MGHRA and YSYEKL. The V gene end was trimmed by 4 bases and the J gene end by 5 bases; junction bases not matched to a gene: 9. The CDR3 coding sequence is TGCGCCAGCAGCCGAAACCGGGACAGGCGAAATGAAAAACTGTTTTTT. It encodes CASSRNRDRRNEKLFF.

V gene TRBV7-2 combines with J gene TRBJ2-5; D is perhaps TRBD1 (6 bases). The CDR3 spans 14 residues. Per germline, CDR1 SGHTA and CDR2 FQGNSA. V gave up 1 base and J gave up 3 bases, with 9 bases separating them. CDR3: CASSLGSGEETQYF. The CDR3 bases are TGTGCCAGCAGCTTAGGATCAGGGGAAGAGACCCAGTACTTC.

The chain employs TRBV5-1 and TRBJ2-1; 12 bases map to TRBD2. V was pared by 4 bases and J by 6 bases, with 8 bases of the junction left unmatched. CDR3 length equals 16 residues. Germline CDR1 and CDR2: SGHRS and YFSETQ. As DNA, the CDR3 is TGCGCCAGCAGCAAAGACCCTAGCGGGGGGGCCAATGAGCAGTTCTTC. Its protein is CASSKDPSGGANEQFF.

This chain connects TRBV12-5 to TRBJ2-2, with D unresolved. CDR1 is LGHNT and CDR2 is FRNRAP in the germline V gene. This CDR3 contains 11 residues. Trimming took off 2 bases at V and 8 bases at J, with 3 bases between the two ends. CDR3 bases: TGTGCTAGTGGTTTGCTAGGGGAGCTGTTTTTT. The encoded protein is CASGLLGELFF.

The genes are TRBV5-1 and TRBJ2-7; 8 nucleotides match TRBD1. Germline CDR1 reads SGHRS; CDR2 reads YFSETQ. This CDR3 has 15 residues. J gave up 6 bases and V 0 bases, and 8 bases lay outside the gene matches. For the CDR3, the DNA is TGCGCCAGCAGCTTGGAAGGCGGGACAGGACGCGAGCAGTACTTC. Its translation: CASSLEGGTGREQYF. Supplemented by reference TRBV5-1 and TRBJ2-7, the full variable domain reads KAGVTQTPRYLIKTRGQQVTLSCSPISGHRSVSWYQQTPGQGLQFLFEYFSETQRNKGNFPGRFSGRQFSNSRSEMNVSTLELGDSALYLCASSLEGGTGREQYFGPGTRLTVT.

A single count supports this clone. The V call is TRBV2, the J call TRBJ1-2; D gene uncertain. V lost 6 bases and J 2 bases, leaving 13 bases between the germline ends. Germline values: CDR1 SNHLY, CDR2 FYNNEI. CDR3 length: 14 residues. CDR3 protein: CASSRTGENYGYTF. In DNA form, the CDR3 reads TGTGCCAGCAGCAGGACTGGGGAAAACTATGGCTACACCTTC.

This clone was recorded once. The CDR3 DNA is TGTGCCTGGGCCCGGGACAGGGGGGTTGTTTTCTTT. Translated: CAWARDRGVVFF. The rearrangement uses TRBV30 and TRBJ1-1; TRBD1 agrees at 11 bases. The ends lost 5 bases at V and 13 bases at J; junction bases unmatched: 9. The germline CDR1 and CDR2 sequences are GTSNPN and SVGIG (reference sequence). This CDR3 spans 12 amino acids.

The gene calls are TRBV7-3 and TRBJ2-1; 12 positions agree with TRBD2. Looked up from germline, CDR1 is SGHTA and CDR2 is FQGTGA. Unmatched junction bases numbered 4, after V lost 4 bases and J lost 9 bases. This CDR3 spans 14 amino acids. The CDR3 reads CASSSSGGAAEQFF. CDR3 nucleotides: TGTGCCAGCAGCTCTAGCGGGGGGGCCGCTGAGCAGTTCTTC.